This is a list of T cell receptor beta chains from one sample in a study of cytomegalovirus exposure and HLA in healthy donors. Sequencing used immunoSEQ multiplex PCR; TCRdb keeps in-frame clones, though not all of them. The table has fewer than 90,000 clones, approximately 63% seen once. The sample taken for sequencing was PBMCs. The receptors originated from a woman aged 50 to 60 in good health and CMV-seropositive. Both conserved end residues are part of each CDR3. The order of the fields is J gene, D gene, V gene, clone size, CDR3 protein, CDR3 DNA. D genes are given only for firm matches. Clone size appears in some rows only: once, few, many, or a class for an expanded clone.

>TRBJ2-1|-|TRBV30|-
CAWRRGLGFEQFF
TGTGCCTGGAGACGGGGACTCGGGTTTGAGCAGTTCTTC
>TRBJ2-1|TRBD2|TRBV7-3|-
CASSLSAGGFYNEQFF
TGTGCCAGCAGCTTATCAGCGGGAGGTTTCTACAATGAGCAGTTCTTC
>TRBJ2-2|TRBD2|TRBV4-3|-
CASSQDKAGGPDGELFF
TGCGCCAGCAGCCAAGATAAAGCGGGAGGGCCGGACGGGGAGCTGTTTTTT
>TRBJ2-7|-|TRBV27|-
CASSLQGYEQYF
TGTGCCAGCAGTCTTCAGGGTTACGAGCAGTACTTC
>TRBJ1-2|-|TRBV7-8|-
CASSLVAGAGGYTF
TGTGCCAGCAGCTTAGTTGCAGGGGCGGGTGGCTACACCTTC
>TRBJ1-1|-|TRBV2|-
CASSGVIGAWTEAFF
TGTGCCAGCAGTGGTGTTATAGGGGCCTGGACTGAAGCTTTCTTT
>TRBJ1-6|-|TRBV19|-
CASKWTSRPDSPLHF
TGTGCCAGCAAGTGGACATCCCGTCCCGATTCACCCCTCCACTTT
>TRBJ1-5|-|TRBV7-8|-
CASSAQVSGNQPQHF
TGTGCCAGCAGCGCCCAGGTCAGTGGCAATCAGCCCCAGCATTTT
>TRBJ1-5|TRBD1|TRBV19|-
CASSLGTGGWNQPQHF
TGTGCCAGTAGTTTAGGGACAGGGGGCTGGAATCAGCCCCAGCATTTT
>TRBJ2-2|TRBD1|TRBV7-2|few
CASSLGTGEAGELFF
TGTGCCAGCAGCTTAGGGACAGGGGAGGCCGGGGAGCTGTTTTTT
>TRBJ2-5|-|TRBV27|-
CASSSSLGVKETQYF
TGTGCCAGCAGTTCCTCTTTAGGAGTAAAGGAGACCCAGTACTTC
>TRBJ1-1|-|TRBV19|-
CASSPRDIVNTEAFF
TGTGCCAGTAGTCCACGGGACATCGTGAACACTGAAGCTTTCTTT
>TRBJ2-3|TRBD2|TRBV2|-
CASSGLAATDTQYF
TGTGCCAGCAGTGGACTAGCGGCCACAGATACGCAGTATTTT
>TRBJ2-2|-|TRBV5-1|-
CASASQETGELFF
TGCGCCAGCGCCTCCCAGGAAACCGGGGAGCTGTTTTTT
>TRBJ1-4|TRBD1|TRBV4-2|-
CASSQAGTDNEKLFF
TGTGCCAGCAGCCAAGCCGGGACAGACAATGAAAAACTGTTTTTT
>TRBJ1-2|-|TRBV28|-
CASSLGGSLNYGYTF
TGTGCCAGCAGTTTAGGGGGCAGCTTAAACTATGGCTACACCTTC
>TRBJ2-7|-|TRBV14|once
CASSQLTGRHEQYF
TGTGCCAGCAGCCAACTAACAGGGCGCCACGAGCAGTACTTC